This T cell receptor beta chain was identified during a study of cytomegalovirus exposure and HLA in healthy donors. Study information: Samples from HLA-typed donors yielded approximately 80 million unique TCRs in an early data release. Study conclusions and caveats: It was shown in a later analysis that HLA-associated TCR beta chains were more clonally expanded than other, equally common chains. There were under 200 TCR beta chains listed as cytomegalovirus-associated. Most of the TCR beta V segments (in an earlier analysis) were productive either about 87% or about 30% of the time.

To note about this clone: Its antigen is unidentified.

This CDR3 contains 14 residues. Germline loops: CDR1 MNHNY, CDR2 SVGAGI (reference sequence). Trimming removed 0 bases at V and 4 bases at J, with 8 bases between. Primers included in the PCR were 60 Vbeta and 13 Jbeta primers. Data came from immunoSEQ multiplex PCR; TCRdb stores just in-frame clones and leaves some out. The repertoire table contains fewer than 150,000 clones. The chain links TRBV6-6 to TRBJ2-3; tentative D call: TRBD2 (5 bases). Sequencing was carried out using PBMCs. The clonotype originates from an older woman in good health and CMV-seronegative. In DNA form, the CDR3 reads TGTGCCAGCAGTTACTCCGGGGTGGCAGATACGCAGTATTTT. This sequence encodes CASSYSGVADTQYF.